This T cell receptor (beta chain) derives from a study of blood T cell repertoires in COVID-19. Under the authors' procedure: Cell counts per sample came from amplifying reference gene primers. Using immunoSEQ multiplex PCR, the repertoire was profiled, and TCRdb retains in-frame clones only, with some absent. From that table come the V and J calls and clone size; the DNA was used to work out D and trimming. Of approximately 150,000 clones in the sample, 84% were seen once. Sequenced sample: peripheral blood. This clonotype was sampled from a woman aged 45-65 years in a cohort sampled during active or convalescent COVID-19.

CDR3 coding DNA: TGTGCCAGCAGCCCGTTCAAGGGGGGGTTGGGGTACAATGAGCAGTTCTTC. Translated: CASSPFKGGLGYNEQFF. This rearrangement joins TRBV14 to TRBJ2-1; TRBD2 might be the D (7 bases). Germline CDR1 reads SGHDN; CDR2 reads FVKESK. The CDR3 extends over 17 amino acids. The V and J ends lost 4 bases and 4 bases respectively, with 20 bases between them.